The T cell receptor beta chain described here comes from a study of blood T cell repertoires in COVID-19. Study-wide background: COVID-19 samples from acute and convalescent phases originated in the United States, Italy and Spain.

Germline assignment: CDR1 LGHDT and CDR2 YNNKEL (reference sequence). The ends were cut back, 4 bases at V and 3 bases at J, with 13 bases in the middle. The length of the CDR3 is 14 residues. This clone was found once. Those enrolled, adults aged roughly 18 to 89 years, came from 24 US areas. The repertoire was sequenced with immunoSEQ multiplex PCR; TCRdb's copy has only in-frame clones and lacks some. This sample carries approximately 350,000 clones, roughly 84% of them seen once, and the ten largest clones take 2.5% to 3%. Source material: PBMCs or T cells enriched from blood (not recorded which). The sequence derives from a woman in her 30s who had recovered from COVID-19. The chain has TRBV3-1 (or the pseudogene TRBV3-2) and TRBJ2-7; D is perhaps TRBD2 (5 bases). Written as DNA, the CDR3 is TGTGCCAGCAGCCCCATTAACGGGGACTACGAGCAGTACTTC. Translating it yields CASSPINGDYEQYF.